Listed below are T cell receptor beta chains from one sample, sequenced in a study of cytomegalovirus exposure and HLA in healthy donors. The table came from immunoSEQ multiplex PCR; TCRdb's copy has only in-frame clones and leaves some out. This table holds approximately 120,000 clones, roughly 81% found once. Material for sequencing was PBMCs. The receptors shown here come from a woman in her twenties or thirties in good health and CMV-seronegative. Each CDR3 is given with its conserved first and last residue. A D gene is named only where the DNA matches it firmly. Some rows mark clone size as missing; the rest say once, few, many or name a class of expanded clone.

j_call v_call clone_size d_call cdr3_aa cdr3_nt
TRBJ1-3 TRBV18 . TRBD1 CASSPDRVGNTIYF TGTGCCAGCTCACCCGACAGGGTTGGAAACACCATATATTTT
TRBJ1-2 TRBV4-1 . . CASSQRTAQDYGYTF TGCGCCAGCAGCCAACGGACAGCCCAAGACTATGGCTACACCTTC
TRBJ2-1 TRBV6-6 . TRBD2 CASSYELAGGGEQFF TGTGCCAGCAGTTATGAGCTAGCGGGGGGGGGTGAGCAGTTCTTC
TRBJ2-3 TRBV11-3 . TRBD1 CASSRTGYTDTQYF TGTGCCAGCAGCCGGACAGGATACACAGATACGCAGTATTTT
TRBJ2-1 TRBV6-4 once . CASSGLGPTQYSYNEQFF TGTGCCAGCAGTGGCCTGGGCCCTACACAGTACTCCTACAATGAGCAGTTCTTC
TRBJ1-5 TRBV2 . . CASSVVEAQHF TGTGCCAGCAGTGTGGTCGAGGCCCAGCATTTT
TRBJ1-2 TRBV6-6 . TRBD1 CASSYPGSDRNYGYTF TGTGCCAGCAGTTACCCGGGCTCGGACAGGAACTATGGCTACACCTTC
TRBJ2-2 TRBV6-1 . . CASRQAPNTGELFF TGTGCCAGCAGGCAGGCCCCGAACACCGGGGAGCTGTTTTTT
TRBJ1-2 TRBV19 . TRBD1 CASSNDRVGPGDGYTF TGTGCCAGTAGTAACGACAGGGTAGGTCCCGGAGATGGCTACACCTTC
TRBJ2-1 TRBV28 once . CASSPDRPGYNEQFF TGTGCCAGCAGTCCCGACAGGCCGGGATACAATGAGCAGTTCTTC
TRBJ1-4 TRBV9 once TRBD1 CASSGNRDRDIANEKLFF TGTGCCAGCAGTGGTAACCGGGACAGGGACATAGCTAATGAAAAACTGTTTTTT
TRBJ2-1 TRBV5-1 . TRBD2 CASSLASGSSSYNEQFF TGCGCCAGCAGCTTGGCTAGCGGATCGAGCTCCTACAATGAGCAGTTCTTC
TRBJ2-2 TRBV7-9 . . CSTQATGELFF TGTTCCACCCAAGCCACCGGGGAGCTGTTTTTT
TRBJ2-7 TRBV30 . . CAWSSSYEQYF TGTGCCTGGAGTTCCTCGTACGAGCAGTACTTC
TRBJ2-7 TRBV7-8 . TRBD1 CASSWDRETGEQYF TGTGCCAGCAGCTGGGACAGGGAGACGGGTGAGCAGTACTTC
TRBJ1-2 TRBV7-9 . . CASSLKVGISGQSNYGYTF TGTGCCAGCAGCTTAAAGGTGGGGATTAGTGGACAGTCTAACTATGGCTACACCTTC
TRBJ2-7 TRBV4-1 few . CASSPPPGELHSYEQYF TGCGCCAGCAGCCCCCCTCCGGGGGAGCTACACTCCTACGAGCAGTACTTC
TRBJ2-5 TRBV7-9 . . CASSLVGGWGGAGETQYF TGTGCCAGCAGCTTAGTTGGGGGATGGGGGGGGGCCGGAGAGACCCAGTACTTC
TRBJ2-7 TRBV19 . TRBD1 CASSTGTGHYEQYF TGTGCCAGTAGCACCGGGACAGGCCACTACGAGCAGTACTTC
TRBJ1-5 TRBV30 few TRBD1 CAWSGGQGVQPQHF TGTGCCTGGAGTGGGGGACAGGGGGTTCAGCCCCAGCATTTT
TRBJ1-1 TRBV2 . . CASSANYRDGTEAFF TGTGCCAGCAGTGCTAACTACAGGGATGGCACTGAAGCTTTCTTT
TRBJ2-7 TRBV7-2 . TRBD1 CASSLGSGTGTYEQYF TGTGCCAGCAGCTTGGGGTCCGGGACAGGGACCTACGAGCAGTACTTC
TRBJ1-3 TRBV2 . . CARRGSGNTIYF TGTGCCAGGAGGGGGTCTGGAAACACCATATATTTT
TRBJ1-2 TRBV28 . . CASRIGPRTAYGYTF TGTGCCAGCAGGATAGGTCCACGGACTGCCTATGGCTACACCTTC
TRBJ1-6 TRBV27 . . CASSRFLNSPLHF TGTGCCAGCAGTCGGTTTCTTAATTCACCCCTCCACTTT
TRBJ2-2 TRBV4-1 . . CASSLTVGELFF TGCGCCAGCAGCCTGACAGTCGGGGAGCTGTTTTTT
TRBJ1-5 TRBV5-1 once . CASSLGDRNQPQHF TGCGCCAGCAGCTTGGGCGACAGAAATCAGCCCCAGCATTTT
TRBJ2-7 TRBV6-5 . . CATRSSYEQYF TGTGCCACGCGGTCGTCCTACGAGCAGTACTTC
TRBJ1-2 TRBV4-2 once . CASSQDFARVTGYTF TGTGCCAGCAGCCAAGATTTTGCTCGGGTTACTGGCTACACCTTC
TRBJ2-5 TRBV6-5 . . CASRDSLRQETQYF TGTGCCAGCAGGGACTCTCTTAGGCAAGAGACCCAGTACTTC
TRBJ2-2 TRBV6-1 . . CASSDQYTGELFF TGTGCCAGCAGTGACCAGTACACCGGGGAGCTGTTTTTT
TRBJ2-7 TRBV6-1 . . CASPRDTSPYEQYF TGTGCCAGCCCCCGGGATACCAGTCCCTACGAGCAGTACTTC
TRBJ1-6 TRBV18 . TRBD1 CASSQLDRGSNSPLHF TGTGCCAGCTCACAATTGGACAGGGGAAGTAATTCACCCCTCCACTTT
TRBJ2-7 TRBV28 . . CASIPGDTVKSSYEQYF TGTGCCAGCATCCCTGGGGACACCGTAAAAAGCTCCTACGAGCAGTACTTC
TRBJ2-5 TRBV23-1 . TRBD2 CASSQVCQRGETQYF TGCGCCAGCAGTCAAGTCTGCCAGCGGGGGGAGACCCAGTACTTC
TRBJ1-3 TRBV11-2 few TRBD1 CASSFQGVDSGNTIYF TGTGCCAGCAGCTTTCAGGGGGTGGACTCTGGAAACACCATATATTTT
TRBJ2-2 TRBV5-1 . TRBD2 CASSLEAGEYTGELFF TGCGCCAGCAGCTTGGAGGCGGGAGAGTACACCGGGGAGCTGTTTTTT
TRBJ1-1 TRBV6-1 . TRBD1 CASRTGGKTEAFF TGTGCCAGCAGGACAGGGGGCAAAACTGAAGCTTTCTTT
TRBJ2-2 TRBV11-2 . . CASSLDHQAGELFF TGTGCCAGCAGCTTAGATCATCAGGCCGGGGAGCTGTTTTTT
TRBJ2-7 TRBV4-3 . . CASSQDRVREEQYF TGCGCCAGCAGCCAAGATAGAGTGAGGGAGGAGCAGTACTTC
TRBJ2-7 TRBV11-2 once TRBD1 CASSLGQGDYEQYF TGTGCCAGCAGCTTAGGCCAGGGGGACTACGAGCAGTACTTC
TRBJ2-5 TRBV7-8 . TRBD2 CASSLSPGGGETQYF TGTGCCAGCAGCTTATCACCGGGGGGTGGAGAGACCCAGTACTTC
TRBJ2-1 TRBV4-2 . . CASSQDQGGNEQFF TGTGCCAGCAGCCAAGATCAGGGCGGAAATGAGCAGTTCTTC
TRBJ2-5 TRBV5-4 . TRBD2 CASSFAGAQETQYF TGTGCCAGCAGCTTCGCGGGAGCCCAAGAGACCCAGTACTTC
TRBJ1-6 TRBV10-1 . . CARDPGAYNSPLHF TGCGCCAGGGATCCCGGGGCCTATAATTCACCCCTCCACTTT
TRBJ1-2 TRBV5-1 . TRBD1 CASSGTITGGGYTF TGCGCCAGCAGCGGGACAATTACAGGGGGTGGCTACACCTTC
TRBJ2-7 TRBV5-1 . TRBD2 CASSLAGGVIHEQYF TGCGCCAGCAGCTTGGCGGGAGGGGTTATCCACGAGCAGTACTTC
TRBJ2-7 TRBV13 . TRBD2 CASSSLASGRTHEQYF TGTGCCAGCAGCTCCTTGGCTAGCGGGAGAACCCACGAGCAGTACTTC
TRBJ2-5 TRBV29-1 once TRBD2 CSVAGTSGGETQYF TGCAGCGTTGCCGGGACTAGCGGGGGTGAGACCCAGTACTTC
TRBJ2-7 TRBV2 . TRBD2 CASSEGLAGSSYEQYF TGTGCCAGCAGTGAGGGACTAGCGGGTAGCTCCTACGAGCAGTACTTC
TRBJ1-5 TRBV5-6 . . CASTLRGSNQPQHF TGTGCCAGCACTCTAAGGGGGTCCAATCAGCCCCAGCATTTT
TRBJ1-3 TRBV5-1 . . CASSSGNTIYF TGCGCCAGCAGCTCAGGAAACACCATATATTTT
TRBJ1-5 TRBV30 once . CAWRSGQGGQPQHF TGTGCCTGGAGGTCGGGGCAGGGAGGACAGCCCCAGCATTTT
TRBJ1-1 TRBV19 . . CASGHGTSNTEAFF TGTGCCAGTGGCCATGGGACATCGAACACTGAAGCTTTCTTT
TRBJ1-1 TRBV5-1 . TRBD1 CASSRTGSRTEAFF TGCGCCAGCAGCAGGACAGGGTCCCGGACTGAAGCTTTCTTT
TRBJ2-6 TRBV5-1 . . CASRGLSGANVLTF TGCGCCAGCAGGGGCCTCTCTGGGGCCAACGTCCTGACTTTC
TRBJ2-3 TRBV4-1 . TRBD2 CASSHVGLAGVDTQYF TGCGCCAGCAGCCACGTTGGACTAGCGGGAGTAGATACGCAGTATTTT